This passage covers 13 T cell receptor beta chains from one sample sequenced in a study of regulatory and conventional T cells in breast cancer. A single record per CDR3 protein comes from TCRdb applying MiXCR to the PCR reads. Of fewer than 20,000 distinct CDR3 sequences listed, 30% to 35% are singletons. The sample was conventional T cells from blood. The source of these receptors is a female donor in good health.

The rearrangement links TRBV6-5 to TRBJ1-1, with D unclear. The CDR3 contains 16 residues. Germline V lookup: CDR1 MNHEY, CDR2 SVGAGI. V was clipped by 5 bases and J by 0 bases, with 16 bases between them. The CDR3 nucleotides read TGTGCCAGCAGTAGGAACGGCCCGAGGGTGAACACTGAAGCTTTCTTT. It encodes CASSRNGPRVNTEAFF.

The V gene is TRBV5-1, the J gene TRBJ1-6; 7 bases are a match to TRBD1. Germline V CDR1 and CDR2: SGHRS, YFSETQ. The CDR3 length is 15 residues. J gave up 7 bases and V 0 bases, and 4 bases lay outside the gene matches. The CDR3 DNA reads as TGCGCCAGCAGCTTGGAGGGACAGACCAATTCACCCCTCCACTTT. This translates into CASSLEGQTNSPLHF.

Written as DNA, the CDR3 is TGTGCCAGCGGCCCCTTTGTGGGACTAGGTGAGCAGTTCTTC. Its translation: CASGPFVGLGEQFF. The chain joins TRBV6-5 to TRBJ2-1; TRBD2 agrees at 8 bases. Trimming removed 8 bases from V and 9 bases from J; junction bases left unmatched: 12. The length of the CDR3 is 14 residues. The germline V gene encodes CDR1 MNHEY and CDR2 SVGAGI.

The chain recombines TRBV5-1 with TRBJ2-1, with D tentatively TRBD1 or TRBD2 (5 bases each). The CDR3 is 16 amino acids. Germline V gene data show CDR1 as SGHRS and CDR2 as YFSETQ. Between the trimmed V and J ends, which lost 4 bases and 1 base, there was a span of 15 bases. CDR3 region: CASSLSGPSSYNEQFF. Here the CDR3 DNA reads TGCGCCAGCAGCCTGTCGGGGCCGAGTTCCTACAATGAGCAGTTCTTC.

This chain connects TRBV12-3 or TRBV12-4 to TRBJ2-5, with a tentative D call TRBD1 (5 bases). The CDR3 is made up of 11 amino acids. The germline V and J ends were trimmed by 5 bases and 8 bases, with 9 bases remaining between them. Written as DNA, the CDR3 is TGTGCCAGCAGTGGGGCAGAAACCCAGTACTTC. This codes for CASSGAETQYF.

This clonotype was found a few times. This rearrangement joins TRBV7-2 to TRBJ2-1, with 7 bases identical to TRBD1. This CDR3 contains 14 residues. Germline CDR1 SGHTA, CDR2 FQGNSA. Trimming at V came to 5 bases and at J to 7 bases, leaving 8 bases not matched to a gene. The CDR3 is CASSRGQWVNEQFF. In nucleotides, the CDR3 is TGTGCCAGCAGCCGGGGACAGTGGGTGAATGAGCAGTTCTTC.

The rearrangement links TRBV11-3 to TRBJ2-5; D is unclear. The CDR3 has 12 residues. The ends were cut back, 6 bases at V and 3 bases at J, with 8 bases in the middle. Looked up from germline, CDR1 is SGHNT and CDR2 is YENEEA. DNA of the CDR3: TGTGCCAGCAGTATTGGGGAAGAGACCCAGTACTTC. Translating gives CASSIGEETQYF.

The chain recombines TRBV12-3 or TRBV12-4 with TRBJ1-1; TRBD1 aligns across 7 bases. The V gene end was trimmed by 6 bases and the J gene end by 1 base; junction bases not matched to a gene: 5. The CDR3 has 14 residues. The CDR3 sequence: CASSPRGSNTEAFF. CDR3 nucleotides: TGTGCCAGCAGCCCCAGGGGGTCGAACACTGAAGCTTTCTTT.

About this clonotype itself: This clone may be a read error of a much larger clone one base away. The gene calls are TRBV12-3 or TRBV12-4 and TRBJ2-7; possible D gene TRBD2, 5 bases. The CDR3 covers 16 residues. Trimming removed 3 bases at V and 5 bases at J, with 20 bases between. The CDR3 loop is CASSLGTRGSYHEQYF. The CDR3 DNA reads as TGTGCCAGCAGTTTGGGTACTAGAGGGAGCTACCACGAGCAGTACTTC.

Comment on this clonotype: The germline gene is not matched at one end of the junction; a read error may be the cause. The chain links TRBV5-1 to TRBJ2-3; 8 bases map to TRBD2. The CDR3 runs to 15 residues. Looked up from germline, CDR1 is SGHRS and CDR2 is YFSETQ. The CDR3 coding sequence is TGCGCCAGCAGCTCGGGAGGGGAGAAAACAGATATGCAGTATTTT. The encoded protein is CASSSGGEKTDMQYF.

Note on this clonotype: An end of the junction does not agree with germline; a read error may underlie this. The chain joins TRBV5-1 to TRBJ1-1, with D unresolved. Germline V lookup: CDR1 SGHRS, CDR2 YFSETQ. The CDR3 extends over 12 amino acids. The DNA for the CDR3 is TGTGCCAGCAGCTCGATGAACACTGAAGCTTTCTTT. Residues: CASSSMNTEAFF.

This chain joins TRBV5-1 and TRBJ2-3, with TRBD2 identical over 8 bases. CDR3 length: 15 amino acids. Germline V lookup: CDR1 SGHRS, CDR2 YFSETQ. Trimming removed 0 bases from V and 2 bases from J; junction bases left unmatched: 2. For the CDR3, the DNA is TGCGCCAGCAGCTTGGAAGCGGGGGACACAGATACGCAGTATTTT. Amino acids: CASSLEAGDTDTQYF. The complete variable domain, with remaining parts taken from reference TRBV5-1 and TRBJ2-3, reads KAGVTQTPRYLIKTRGQQVTLSCSPISGHRSVSWYQQTPGQGLQFLFEYFSETQRNKGNFPGRFSGRQFSNSRSEMNVSTLELGDSALYLCASSLEAGDTDTQYFGPGTRLTVL.

The chain has TRBV3-1 and TRBJ2-5; D is perhaps TRBD2 (7 bases). Germline loops: CDR1 LGHDT, CDR2 YNNKEL (reference sequence). The CDR3 has 15 residues. Trimming removed 4 bases at V and 3 bases at J, with 15 bases between. CDR3 nucleotides: TGTGCCAGCAGCCGACGGGGAGGGGGGGAAGAGACCCAGTACTTC. It yields the protein CASSRRGGGEETQYF.